This entry features one T cell receptor beta chain sequence. Its specificity is not known. Investigators amplified TCR beta CDR3 regions from RNA transcripts. First-round RT-PCR with HTBI primers preceded a second-round multiplex PCR. TCRdb analysed the multiplex PCR reads with MiXCR anew, one entry per CDR3 protein. The sample records about 210,000 distinct CDR3 sequences, about 32% being singletons. Per the germline V gene, CDR1 is MDHEN and CDR2 is SYDVKM. V gave up 7 bases and J gave up 2 bases; unmatched junction bases: 10. This CDR3 spans 15 amino acids. These data are taken from a study of Graves' ophthalmopathy and Graves' hyperthyroidism. Among the exclusions were patients with other autoimmune diseases, uncontrolled infections, pregnancy or lactation. Study conclusions and caveats: The majority of expanded thyroid clonotypes above 0.001 frequency also occurred in blood.

The sample taken for sequencing was peripheral blood. The TCR originated in a man over 45 with Graves' ophthalmopathy. This rearrangement joins TRBV28 to TRBJ1-1; 7 bases are a match to TRBD1. DNA of the CDR3: TGTGCCAGCAAGAGACAGGGAACAGTCAACACTGAAGCTTTCTTT. Its translation: CASKRQGTVNTEAFF.